One and the same sample provided the 19 T cell receptor beta chains below, sequenced in a study of beta chain features in type 1 diabetes. All of the isolated RNA was reverse transcribed, so expressed TCRB transcripts were sequenced. Produced via immunoSEQ multiplex PCR; TCRdb's table is partial and in-frame only. Of 400,000 to 600,000 clones in the sample, roughly 30% are singletons; the top ten hold around 0.065%. Specimen: naive CD4+ T cells from blood. The receptors here all came from a man between 18 and 29 years old in good health.

The chain combines TRBV6-5 with TRBJ1-1; D may be TRBD1 (6 bases). The CDR3 totals 14 residues. Germline V gene lookup returns CDR1 MNHEY and CDR2 SVGAGI. V gave up 5 bases and J gave up 3 bases, with 13 bases separating them. CDR3 amino acids: CASSRQVRDTEAFF. The CDR3 bases are TGTGCCAGCAGTAGACAGGTGAGGGACACTGAAGCTTTCTTT.

This chain uses TRBV14 with TRBJ2-3, with D unresolved. The CDR3 spans 13 residues. Germline lookup yields CDR1 SGHDN and CDR2 FVKESK. The V and J ends lost 4 bases and 0 bases respectively, with 5 bases between them. CDR3 nucleotide sequence: TGTGCCAGCAGCCGAGCTAGCACAGATACGCAGTATTTT. Protein product: CASSRASTDTQYF.

V gene TRBV16 combines with J gene TRBJ2-5; the D is unclear. The end of the DNA aligns better with TRBJ2-7, so the J call may be wrong. The germline V gene encodes CDR1 KGHSY and CDR2 FQNENV. The CDR3 has 15 amino acids. DNA of the CDR3: TGTGCCAGCAGCCGGAAGTATGGATCCTCCTACGAGCAGTACTTC. Protein product: CASSRKYGSSYEQYF.

The rearrangement uses TRBV5-1 and TRBJ2-3; D remains ambiguous. V was cut by 4 bases and J by 1 base, with 10 bases left in between. The CDR3 spans 14 residues. CDR1 is SGHRS and CDR2 is YFSETQ in the germline V gene. The CDR3 region is CASSIATGTDTQYF. The CDR3 nucleotides read TGCGCCAGCAGCATCGCGACGGGCACAGATACGCAGTATTTT.

J is TRBJ1-2 and V is TRBV7-9; D is ambiguous. The CDR3 extends over 16 amino acids. The V end lost 3 bases, the J end lost 1 base, and 15 bases lay between the germline ends. Germline V gives CDR1 SEHNR, CDR2 FQNEAQ (reference sequence). CDR3 in DNA: TGTGCCAGCAGCTTCGGCACGTCCGAGTATAACTATGGCTACACCTTC. It codes for CASSFGTSEYNYGYTF. Combining the CDR3 with reference TRBV7-9 and TRBJ1-2 gives the whole variable domain DTGVSQNPRHKITKRGQNVTFRCDPISEHNRLYWYRQTLGQGPEFLTYFQNEAQLEKSRLLSDRFSAERPKGSFSTLEIQRTEQGDSAMYLCASSFGTSEYNYGYTFGSGTRLTVV.

This clone was recorded a few times. The chain couples TRBV30 to TRBJ2-3; D could derive from TRBD1 or TRBD2 (5 bases each). Germline V lookup: CDR1 GTSNPN, CDR2 SVGIG (reference sequence). The CDR3 covers 15 residues. Deletions cut 2 bases from V and 2 bases from J, with 14 bases between. CDR3 residues: CAWSPRGSPTDTQYF. Here the CDR3 DNA reads TGTGCCTGGAGTCCCCGGGGCAGCCCCACAGATACGCAGTATTTT.

The chain's CDR3 is CASSDRDREVFEQYF. The CDR3 DNA reads as TGTGCCAGTAGTGACCGGGACAGGGAAGTTTTCGAGCAGTACTTC. The chain links TRBV19 to TRBJ2-7; 9 positions agree with TRBD1. Germline loops: CDR1 LNHDA, CDR2 SQIVND (reference sequence). The CDR3 is 15 amino acids. The V segment lost 5 bases and the J segment 6 bases; nucleotides outside the gene matches: 11. Together with reference TRBV19 and TRBJ2-7, the CDR3 gives the full variable domain: DGGITQSPKYLFRKEGQNVTLSCEQNLNHDAMYWYRQDPGQGLRLIYYSQIVNDFQKGDIAEGYSVSREKKESFPLTVTSAQKNPTAFYLCASSDRDREVFEQYFGPGTRLTVT.

The J gene is TRBJ2-2, the V gene TRBV4-3; a possible D gene is TRBD1 (6 bases). Trimming removed 2 bases from V and 8 bases from J, with 12 bases in between. CDR1 and CDR2 from the germline V gene are LGHNA and YSLEER. The CDR3 loop spans 14 amino acids. The CDR3 spells CASSQPTGLGELFF. The CDR3 DNA reads TGCGCCAGCAGCCAACCTACAGGGTTGGGGGAGCTGTTTTTT.

In this sample, this clone turned up a few times. In DNA form, the CDR3 reads TGCAGCGTGCGTGACACCGCAACTAATGAAAAACTGTTTTTT. As protein: CSVRDTATNEKLFF. This chain joins TRBV29-1 and TRBJ1-4; D uncertain. This CDR3 has 14 residues. Per the germline V gene, CDR1 is SQVTM and CDR2 is ANQGSEA. V lost 6 bases to trimming and J lost 0 bases, with 11 bases between them.

The CDR3 DNA sequence: TGTGCCACCAGAAGGGAGGTAGGATCCTACAATGAGCAGTTCTTC. It is translated as CATRREVGSYNEQFF. This chain connects TRBV15 to TRBJ2-1, with D perhaps matching TRBD2 (6 bases). The V gene lost 6 bases and the J gene lost 1 base, with 13 bases spanning the gap. The germline gives CDR1 LNHNV, CDR2 YYDKDF (reference sequence). This CDR3 comprises 15 residues. Variable domain in full (rest from reference TRBV15 and TRBJ2-1): DAMVIQNPRYQVTQFGKPVTLSCSQTLNHNVMYWYQQKSSQAPKLLFHYYDKDFNNEADTPDNFQSRRPNTSFCFLDIRSPGLGDTAMYLCATRREVGSYNEQFFGPGTRLTVL.

The chain combines TRBV11-3 with TRBJ2-5; 7 bases are a match to TRBD1. In germline, CDR1 is SGHNT, CDR2 YENEEA. V lost 4 bases and J lost 5; bases outside the gene matches: 4. The CDR3 consists of 13 residues. CDR3 protein: CASSSIQGETQYF. Here the CDR3 DNA reads TGTGCCAGCAGCTCTATACAGGGGGAGACCCAGTACTTC.

The chain recombines TRBV9 with TRBJ2-7; tentatively, D is TRBD2 (6 bases). CDR1 and CDR2 from the germline V gene are SGDLS and YYNGEE. CDR3 length: 14 residues. The ends were cut back, 4 bases at V and 3 bases at J, with 14 bases in the middle. The CDR3 nucleotides are TGTGCCAGCAGCCCCACGGGAGCAGGCTACGAGCAGTACTTC. It yields the protein CASSPTGAGYEQYF.

This clone has only a few counts. The rearrangement joins TRBV11-3 to TRBJ2-1; D remains ambiguous. The CDR3 loop spans 12 amino acids. Looked up from germline, CDR1 is SGHNT and CDR2 is YENEEA. Trimming stripped 0 bases from V and 7 bases from J, with 4 bases between. CDR3: CASSLDRNEQFF. Written as DNA, the CDR3 is TGTGCCAGCAGCTTAGATCGGAATGAGCAGTTCTTC. The whole variable domain, filled in from reference TRBV11-3 and TRBJ2-1, reads EAGVVQSPRYKIIEKKQPVAFWCNPISGHNTLYWYLQNLGQGPELLIRYENEEAVDDSQLPKDRFSAERLKGVDSTLKIQPAELGDSAVYLCASSLDRNEQFFGPGTRLTVL.

The chain has TRBV15 and TRBJ2-7; D is undetermined. Germline CDR1 is LNHNV and CDR2 is YYDKDF (reference sequence). This CDR3 is built from 15 residues. Trimming removed 2 bases at V and 0 bases at J, with 11 bases between. CDR3 sequence: CATSRLRGISYEQYF. Written as DNA, the CDR3 is TGTGCCACCAGCAGACTTAGAGGAATCTCCTACGAGCAGTACTTC.

This chain connects TRBV14 to TRBJ2-1; unclear D gene. The germline V gene encodes CDR1 SGHDN and CDR2 FVKESK. The ends were cut back, 4 bases at V and 12 bases at J, with 16 bases in the middle. The CDR3 length is 13 residues. The CDR3 bases are TGTGCCAGCAGCCCGACGGCCCGCCCCGGGCAGTTCTTC. Translating it yields CASSPTARPGQFF.

This sequence joins TRBV30 and TRBJ2-7; 9 nucleotides agree with TRBD1. V dropped 6 bases and J dropped 4; count of bases not matched to a gene: 7. Germline V gene data show CDR1 as GTSNPN and CDR2 as SVGIG (reference sequence). The length of the CDR3 is 13 residues. As DNA, the CDR3 is TGTGCCTGTACCGGGACAGGGAGGTACGAGCAGTACTTC. Its protein is CACTGTGRYEQYF.

About this clone: The sample contains more than one DNA sequence encoding this CDR3. V is TRBV10-3 and J is TRBJ2-3; D not resolved. Between the trimmed V and J ends, which lost 2 bases and 0 bases, there was a span of 6 bases. There are 14 residues in the CDR3. The germline V gene encodes CDR1 ENHRY and CDR2 SYGVKD. The CDR3 here is CAISERGSTDTQYF. The CDR3, as DNA: TGTGCCATCAGTGAGCGCGGTAGCACAGATACGCAGTATTTT.

The chain combines TRBV6-6 with TRBJ2-7, with 7 bases aligning to TRBD2. This CDR3 has 13 amino acids. V trimming: 6 bases; J trimming: 3 bases; junction bases outside the gene matches: 5. Germline V lookup: CDR1 MNHNY, CDR2 SVGAGI (reference sequence). CDR3 sequence (DNA): TGTGCCAGCAGGCTAGCGGTATTCTACGAGCAGTACTTC. Protein: CASRLAVFYEQYF.

This clone was seen more than once but under ten times. The chain couples TRBV9 to TRBJ2-7, with D unresolved. This CDR3 has 14 residues. CDR1 SGDLS and CDR2 YYNGEE come from the germline V gene. V gave up 0 bases and J gave up 4 bases, with 11 bases separating them. The CDR3: CASSVEGIGYEQYF. CDR3 bases: TGTGCCAGCAGCGTAGAGGGTATTGGGTACGAGCAGTACTTC.